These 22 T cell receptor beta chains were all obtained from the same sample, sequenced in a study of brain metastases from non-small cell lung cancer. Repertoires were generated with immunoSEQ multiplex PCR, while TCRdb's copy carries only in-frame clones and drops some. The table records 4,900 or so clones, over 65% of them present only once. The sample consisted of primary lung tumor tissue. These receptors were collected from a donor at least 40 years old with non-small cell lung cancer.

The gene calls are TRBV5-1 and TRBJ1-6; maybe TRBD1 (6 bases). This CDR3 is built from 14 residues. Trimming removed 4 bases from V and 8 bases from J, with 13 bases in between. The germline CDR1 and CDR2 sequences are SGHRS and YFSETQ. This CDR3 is CASSPEGVYSPLHF. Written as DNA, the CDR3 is TGCGCCAGCAGCCCCGAGGGGGTTTATTCACCCCTCCACTTT.

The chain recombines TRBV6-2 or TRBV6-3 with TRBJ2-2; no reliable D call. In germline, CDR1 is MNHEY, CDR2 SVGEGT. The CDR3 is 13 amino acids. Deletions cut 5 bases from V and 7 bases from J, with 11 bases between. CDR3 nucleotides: TGTGCCAGCAGTCGGCTAGATATCGGGGAGCTGTTTTTT. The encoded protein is CASSRLDIGELFF.

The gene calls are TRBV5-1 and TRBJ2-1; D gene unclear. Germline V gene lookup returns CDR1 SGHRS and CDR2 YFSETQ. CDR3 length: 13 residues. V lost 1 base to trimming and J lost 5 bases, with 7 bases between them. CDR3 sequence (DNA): TGCGCCAGCAGCTTGTTCGTCGACAATGAGCAGTTCTTC. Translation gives CASSLFVDNEQFF.

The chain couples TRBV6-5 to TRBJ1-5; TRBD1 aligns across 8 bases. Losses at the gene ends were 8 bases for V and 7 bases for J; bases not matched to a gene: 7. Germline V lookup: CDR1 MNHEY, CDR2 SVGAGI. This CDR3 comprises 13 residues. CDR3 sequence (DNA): TGTGCCAGCGGGCAGGGGGCGACCCAGCCCCAGCATTTT. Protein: CASGQGATQPQHF.

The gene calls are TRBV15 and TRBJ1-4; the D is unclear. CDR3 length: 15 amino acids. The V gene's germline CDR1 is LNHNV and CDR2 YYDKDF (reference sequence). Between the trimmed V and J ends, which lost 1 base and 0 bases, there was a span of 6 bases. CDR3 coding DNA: TGTGCCACCAGCAGAGCGAAGACAACTAATGAAAAACTGTTTTTT. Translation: CATSRAKTTNEKLFF.

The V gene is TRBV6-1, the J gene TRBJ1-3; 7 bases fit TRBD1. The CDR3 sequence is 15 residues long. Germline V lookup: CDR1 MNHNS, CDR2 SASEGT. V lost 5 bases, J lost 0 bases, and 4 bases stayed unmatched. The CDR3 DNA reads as TGTGCCAGCAGTATGCAGGGGGACTCTGGAAACACCATATATTTT. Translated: CASSMQGDSGNTIYF.

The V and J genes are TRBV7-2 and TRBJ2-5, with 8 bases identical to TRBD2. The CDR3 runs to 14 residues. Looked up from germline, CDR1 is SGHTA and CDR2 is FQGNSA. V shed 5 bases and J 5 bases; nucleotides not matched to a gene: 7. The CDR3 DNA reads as TGTGCCAGCAGCCCCCGGGGGGGCCGCGAGACCCAGTACTTC. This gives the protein CASSPRGGRETQYF.

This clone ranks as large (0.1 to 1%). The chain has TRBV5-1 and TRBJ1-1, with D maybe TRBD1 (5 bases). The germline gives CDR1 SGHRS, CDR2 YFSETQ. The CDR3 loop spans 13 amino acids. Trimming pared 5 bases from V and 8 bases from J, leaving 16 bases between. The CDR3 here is CASRKSRDGEAFF. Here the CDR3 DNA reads TGCGCCAGCAGGAAAAGCCGGGACGGCGAAGCTTTCTTT. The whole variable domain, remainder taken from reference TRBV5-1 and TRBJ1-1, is KAGVTQTPRYLIKTRGQQVTLSCSPISGHRSVSWYQQTPGQGLQFLFEYFSETQRNKGNFPGRFSGRQFSNSRSEMNVSTLELGDSALYLCASRKSRDGEAFFGQGTRLTVV.

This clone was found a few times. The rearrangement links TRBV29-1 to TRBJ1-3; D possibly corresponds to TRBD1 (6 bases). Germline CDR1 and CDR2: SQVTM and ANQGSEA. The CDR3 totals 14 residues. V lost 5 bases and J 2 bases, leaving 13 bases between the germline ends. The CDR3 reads CSVHGTGPGNTIYF. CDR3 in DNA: TGCAGCGTTCATGGTACAGGGCCTGGAAACACCATATATTTT. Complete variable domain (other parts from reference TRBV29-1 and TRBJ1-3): SAVISQKPSRDICQRGTSLTIQCQVDSQVTMMFWYRQQPGQSLTLIATANQGSEATYESGFVIDKFPISRPNLTFSTLTVSNMSPEDSSIYLCSVHGTGPGNTIYFGEGSWLTVV.

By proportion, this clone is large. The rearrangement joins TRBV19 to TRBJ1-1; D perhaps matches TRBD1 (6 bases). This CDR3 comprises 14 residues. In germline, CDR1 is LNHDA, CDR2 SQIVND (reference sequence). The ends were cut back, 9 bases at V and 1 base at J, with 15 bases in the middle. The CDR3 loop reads CASTERTANTEAFF. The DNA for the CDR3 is TGTGCCAGCACCGAAAGGACAGCGAACACTGAAGCTTTCTTT. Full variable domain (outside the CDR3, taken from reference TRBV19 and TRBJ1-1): DGGITQSPKYLFRKEGQNVTLSCEQNLNHDAMYWYRQDPGQGLRLIYYSQIVNDFQKGDIAEGYSVSREKKESFPLTVTSAQKNPTAFYLCASTERTANTEAFFGQGTRLTVV.

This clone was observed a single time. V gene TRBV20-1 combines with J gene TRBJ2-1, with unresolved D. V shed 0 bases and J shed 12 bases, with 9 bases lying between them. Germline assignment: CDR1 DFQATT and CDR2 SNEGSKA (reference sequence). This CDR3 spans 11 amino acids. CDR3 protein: CSARDRRAQFF. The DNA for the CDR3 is TGCAGTGCTAGAGACCGCCGCGCGCAGTTCTTC.

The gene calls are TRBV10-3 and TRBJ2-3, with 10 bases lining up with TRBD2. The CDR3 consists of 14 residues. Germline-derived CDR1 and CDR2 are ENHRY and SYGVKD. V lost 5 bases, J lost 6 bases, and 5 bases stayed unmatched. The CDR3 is CAISPGLATDTQYF. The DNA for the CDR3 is TGTGCCATCAGTCCGGGACTAGCGACCGATACGCAGTATTTT.

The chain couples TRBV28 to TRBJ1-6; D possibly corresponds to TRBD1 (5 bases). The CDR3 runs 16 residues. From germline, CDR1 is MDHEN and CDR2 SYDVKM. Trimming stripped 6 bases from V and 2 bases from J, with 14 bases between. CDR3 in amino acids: CASRRGDLTYNSPLHF. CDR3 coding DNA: TGTGCCAGCAGGCGGGGGGACCTTACCTATAATTCACCCCTCCACTTT.

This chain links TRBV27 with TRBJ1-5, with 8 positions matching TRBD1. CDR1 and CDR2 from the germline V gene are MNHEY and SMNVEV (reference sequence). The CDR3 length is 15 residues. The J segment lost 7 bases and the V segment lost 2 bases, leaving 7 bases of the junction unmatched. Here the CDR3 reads CASSLRGQGGQPQHF. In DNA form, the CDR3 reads TGTGCCAGCAGTTTACGTGGACAGGGCGGGCAGCCCCAGCATTTT.

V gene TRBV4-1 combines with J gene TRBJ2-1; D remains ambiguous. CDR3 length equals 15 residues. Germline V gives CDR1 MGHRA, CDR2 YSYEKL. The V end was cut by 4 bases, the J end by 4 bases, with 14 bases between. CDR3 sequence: CASSRLGDSYNEQFF. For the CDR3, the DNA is TGCGCCAGCAGCCGTTTGGGCGACTCTTACAATGAGCAGTTCTTC.

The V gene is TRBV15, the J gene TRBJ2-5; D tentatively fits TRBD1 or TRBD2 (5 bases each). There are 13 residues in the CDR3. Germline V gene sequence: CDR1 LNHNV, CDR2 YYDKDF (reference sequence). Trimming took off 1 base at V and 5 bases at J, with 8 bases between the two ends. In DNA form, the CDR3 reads TGTGCCACCAGCAGAGGGTGGGGGGAGACCCAGTACTTC. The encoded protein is CATSRGWGETQYF.

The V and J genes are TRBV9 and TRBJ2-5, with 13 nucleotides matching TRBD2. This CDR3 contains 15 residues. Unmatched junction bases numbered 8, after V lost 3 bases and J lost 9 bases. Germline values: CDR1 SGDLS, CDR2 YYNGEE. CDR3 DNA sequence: TGTGCCAGCAGCGCCACTAGCGGGGGGGCCGGGGCCCAGTACTTC. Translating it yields CASSATSGGAGAQYF. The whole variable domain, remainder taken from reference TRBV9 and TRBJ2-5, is DSGVTQTPKHLITATGQRVTLRCSPRSGDLSVYWYQQSLDQGLQFLIQYYNGEERAKGNILERFSAQQFPDLHSELNLSSLELGDSALYFCASSATSGGAGAQYFGPGTRLLVL.

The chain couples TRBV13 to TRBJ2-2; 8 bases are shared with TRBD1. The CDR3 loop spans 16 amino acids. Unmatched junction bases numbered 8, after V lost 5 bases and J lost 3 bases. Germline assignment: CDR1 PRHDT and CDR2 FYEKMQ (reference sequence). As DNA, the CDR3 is TGTGCCAGCAGCAAGGCGACAGGGGCCGACACCGGGGAGCTGTTTTTT. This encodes CASSKATGADTGELFF. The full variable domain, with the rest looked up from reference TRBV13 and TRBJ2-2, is AAGVIQSPRHLIKEKRETATLKCYPIPRHDTVYWYQQGPGQDPQFLISFYEKMQSDKGSIPDRFSAQQFSDYHSELNMSSLELGDSALYFCASSKATGADTGELFFGEGSRLTVL.

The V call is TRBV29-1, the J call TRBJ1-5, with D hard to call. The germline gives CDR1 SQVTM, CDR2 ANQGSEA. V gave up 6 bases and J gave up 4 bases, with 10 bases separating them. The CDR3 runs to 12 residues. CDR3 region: CSVSASNQPQHF. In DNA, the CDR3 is TGCAGCGTGTCGGCCTCGAATCAGCCCCAGCATTTT.

For the CDR3, the DNA is TGTGCCAGCAGATCGCAGCCGAACACTGAAGCTTTCTTT. The encoded protein is CASRSQPNTEAFF. The chain couples TRBV2 to TRBJ1-1; D uncertain. Trimming shortened V by 6 bases and J by 1 base, and 9 bases separated the two germline ends. The CDR3 has 13 amino acids. Germline values: CDR1 SNHLY, CDR2 FYNNEI.

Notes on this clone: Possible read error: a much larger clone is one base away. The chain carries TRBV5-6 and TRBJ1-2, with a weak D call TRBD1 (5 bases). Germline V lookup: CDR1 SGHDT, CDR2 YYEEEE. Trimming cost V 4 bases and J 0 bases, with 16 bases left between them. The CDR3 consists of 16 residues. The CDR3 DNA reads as TGTGCCAGCAGCCTAAGGGACCTAGAATCTAACTATGGCTACACCTTC. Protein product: CASSLRDLESNYGYTF. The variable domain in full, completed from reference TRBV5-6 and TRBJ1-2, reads DAGVTQSPTHLIKTRGQQVTLRCSPKSGHDTVSWYQQALGQGPQFIFQYYEEEERQRGNFPDRFSGHQFPNYSSELNVNALLLGDSALYLCASSLRDLESNYGYTFGSGTRLTVV.

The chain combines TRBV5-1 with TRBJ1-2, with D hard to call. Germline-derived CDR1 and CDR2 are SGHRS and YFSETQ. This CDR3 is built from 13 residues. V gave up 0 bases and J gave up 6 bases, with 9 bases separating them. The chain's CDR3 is CASSLVALDGYTF. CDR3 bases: TGCGCCAGCAGCTTGGTGGCACTGGATGGCTACACCTTC. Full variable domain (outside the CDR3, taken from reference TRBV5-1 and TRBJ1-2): KAGVTQTPRYLIKTRGQQVTLSCSPISGHRSVSWYQQTPGQGLQFLFEYFSETQRNKGNFPGRFSGRQFSNSRSEMNVSTLELGDSALYLCASSLVALDGYTFGSGTRLTVV.